Presented here are 31 T cell receptor beta chains from one specimen sequenced in a study of T cell changes during pregnancy in multiple sclerosis. The assay was immunoSEQ multiplex PCR, and TCRdb's table has in-frame clones only and misses some. This sample yields some 30,000 clones, of which approximately 90% are seen a single time; around 10% belongs to the top ten. The sequenced sample was CD8+ T cells from peripheral blood mononuclear cells, obtained in the third trimester of pregnancy. The receptors were gathered from a female donor with multiple sclerosis, enrolled in a pregnancy study.

The rearrangement uses TRBV11-2 and TRBJ1-1; the D is unclear. The V end was cut by 1 base, the J end by 0 bases, with 9 bases between. The germline CDR1 and CDR2 sequences are SGHAT and FQNNGV. This CDR3 spans 15 amino acids. CDR3 region: CASSLVGGMNTEAFF. CDR3 bases: TGTGCCAGCAGCTTAGTCGGAGGCATGAACACTGAAGCTTTCTTT. Full variable domain (missing parts from reference TRBV11-2 and TRBJ1-1): EAGVAQSPRYKIIEKRQSVAFWCNPISGHATLYWYQQILGQGPKLLIQFQNNGVVDDSQLPKDRFSAERLKGVDSTLKIQPAKLEDSAVYLCASSLVGGMNTEAFFGQGTRLTVV.

This clone has only one observation. The rearrangement uses TRBV19 and TRBJ2-1; TRBD2 matches at 14 bases. CDR1 and CDR2 (germline): LNHDA, SQIVND (reference sequence). Trimming at V came to 4 bases and at J to 6 bases, leaving 5 bases not matched to a gene. CDR3 length: 16 residues. The CDR3 loop reads CASSTWTSGRPNEQFF. DNA of the CDR3: TGTGCCAGTAGTACGTGGACTAGCGGGAGGCCCAATGAGCAGTTCTTC.

V is TRBV25-1 and J is TRBJ1-2; no clear D gene. CDR1 is MGHDK and CDR2 is SYGVNS in the germline V gene. Trimming cost V 5 bases and J 12 bases, with 19 bases left between them. The CDR3 covers 13 residues. CDR3 in amino acids: CASSRSGIGIDTF. The CDR3 nucleotides are TGTGCCAGCAGTAGAAGCGGGATTGGTATTGACACCTTC.

This clone was seen only a few times. This chain connects TRBV28 to TRBJ2-1, with 7 bases fitting TRBD1. The CDR3 loop spans 14 amino acids. J lost 14 bases, V lost 4 bases, and 14 bases had no gene match. Germline values: CDR1 MDHEN, CDR2 SYDVKM. The CDR3 DNA sequence: TGTGCCAGCAGTTCCTATGAAGGGGGCAAGGTTGAGTTCTTC. It encodes CASSSYEGGKVEFF. The whole variable domain, remainder taken from reference TRBV28 and TRBJ2-1, is DVKVTQSSRYLVKRTGEKVFLECVQDMDHENMFWYRQDPGLGLRLIYFSYDVKMKEKGDIPEGYSVSREKKERFSLILESASTNQTSMYLCASSSYEGGKVEFFGPGTRLTVL.

This chain joins TRBV7-3 and TRBJ2-1, with 10 bases matching TRBD1. The CDR3 covers 14 residues. Germline V CDR1 and CDR2: SGHTA, FQGTGA. With V trimmed by 5 bases and J by 7 bases, 5 bases remained unmatched. The CDR3 spells CASSRDRGLNEQFF. The CDR3 bases are TGTGCCAGCAGCCGCGACAGGGGGCTGAATGAGCAGTTCTTC.

This clone has a single count. The V gene is TRBV2, the J gene TRBJ2-5, with D possibly TRBD2 on 6 matching bases. The CDR3 loop spans 17 amino acids. CDR1 SNHLY and CDR2 FYNNEI come from the germline V gene. V shed 0 bases and J shed 5 bases, with 19 bases lying between them. Here the CDR3 DNA reads TGTGCCAGCAGTGAAGCGAAGGGCAGGGAGGCTTTGGAGACCCAGTACTTC. Translating it yields CASSEAKGREALETQYF.

A single count supports this clone. V is TRBV18 and J is TRBJ1-3; weak D call: TRBD1 (6 bases). Trimming removed 3 bases at V and 0 bases at J, with 12 bases between. Germline loops: CDR1 KGHSH, CDR2 LQKENI. The CDR3 consists of 16 residues. CDR3 loop: CASSPAGVGSGNTIYF. In DNA, the CDR3 is TGTGCCAGCTCACCCGCAGGGGTAGGCTCTGGAAACACCATATATTTT.

The chain has TRBV19 and TRBJ1-1; possibly TRBD1 for D (6 bases). Looked up from germline, CDR1 is LNHDA and CDR2 is SQIVND (reference sequence). V was clipped by 7 bases and J by 0 bases, with 15 bases between them. This CDR3 has 15 amino acids. CDR3 amino acids: CASTWGGAMNTEAFF. The CDR3 bases are TGTGCCAGTACTTGGGGGGGGGCGATGAACACTGAAGCTTTCTTT.

This clone is judged large. The V gene is TRBV19, the J gene TRBJ2-7, with TRBD2 matching 9 bases. This CDR3 has 15 amino acids. Germline V gives CDR1 LNHDA, CDR2 SQIVND (reference sequence). V lost 1 base to trimming and J lost 3 bases; unmatched junction nucleotides: 4. CDR3 amino acids: CASSIVAGVVYEQYF. Here the CDR3 DNA reads TGTGCCAGTAGTATAGTAGCGGGAGTGGTCTACGAGCAGTACTTC.

This clone was detected once. V and J are TRBV21-1 and TRBJ2-1; TRBD2 is the table's D call, not checked against the DNA. TRBV21-1 is a documented pseudogene. The CDR3 runs to 13 residues. The CDR3 DNA is TGTGCCAGCAGCAAACGAGGCGGGGGAAGAGGTTTCTTC. It translates to CASSKRGGGRGFF.

V is TRBV27 and J is TRBJ2-4, with D perhaps TRBD2 (6 bases). The V end was cut by 0 bases, the J end by 7 bases, with 7 bases between. This CDR3 comprises 13 residues. Germline lookup yields CDR1 MNHEY and CDR2 SMNVEV (reference sequence). The CDR3 protein is CASSLSEGNIQYF. The CDR3 nucleotides read TGTGCCAGCAGTTTATCGGAGGGGAACATTCAGTACTTC.

This rearrangement joins TRBV13 to TRBJ1-2; maybe TRBD1 (6 bases). The length of the CDR3 is 15 residues. Germline V gene lookup returns CDR1 PRHDT and CDR2 FYEKMQ (reference sequence). The ends were cut back, 0 bases at V and 3 bases at J, with 11 bases in the middle. The CDR3 DNA is TGTGCCAGCAGCTTAGGCCGGGGGGCGCACTATGGCTACACCTTC. Translated, it gives CASSLGRGAHYGYTF.

This chain joins TRBV30 and TRBJ1-2; unclear D gene. This CDR3 spans 11 amino acids. Trimming removed 1 base from V and 13 bases from J, with 13 bases in between. Germline assignment: CDR1 GTSNPN and CDR2 SVGIG (reference sequence). The chain's CDR3 is CAWSASRYSTF. The CDR3 DNA reads as TGTGCCTGGAGTGCCTCCCGGTATAGCACCTTC.

The V gene is TRBV23-1, the J gene TRBJ2-7, with 7 bases fitting TRBD2. TRBV23-1 carries the ORF label, with uncertain function. Trimming cost V 8 bases and J 1 base; bases outside gene matches: 8. CDR3 length: 14 amino acids. The CDR3 is CASARTRLSYEQYF. Written as DNA, the CDR3 is TGCGCCAGCGCCCGGACTAGACTTTCCTACGAGCAGTACTTC.

The rearrangement uses TRBV5-1 and TRBJ1-1, with 8 bases identical to TRBD1. From germline, CDR1 is SGHRS and CDR2 YFSETQ. This CDR3 is 15 amino acids long. V dropped 0 bases and J dropped 4; count of bases not matched to a gene: 5. The CDR3 sequence: CASSLDQGAGTEAFF. The DNA of the CDR3 is TGCGCCAGCAGCTTGGATCAGGGGGCCGGCACTGAAGCTTTCTTT. The complete variable domain, with remaining parts taken from reference TRBV5-1 and TRBJ1-1, reads KAGVTQTPRYLIKTRGQQVTLSCSPISGHRSVSWYQQTPGQGLQFLFEYFSETQRNKGNFPGRFSGRQFSNSRSEMNVSTLELGDSALYLCASSLDQGAGTEAFFGQGTRLTVV.

The chain carries TRBV6-5 and TRBJ1-5; a possible D gene is TRBD1 (5 bases). The CDR3 runs to 13 residues. V was shortened by 6 bases and J by 8 bases, with 14 bases between the two germline ends. CDR1 is MNHEY, CDR2 SVGAGI, per germline. CDR3 nucleotides: TGTGCCAGCAGCCCGGGACTGGGAAAGCCCCAGCATTTT. The encoded protein is CASSPGLGKPQHF.

This sequence joins TRBV15 and TRBJ1-4; D is unresolved. V was pared by 5 bases and J by 8 bases, with 12 bases between. The CDR3 length is 13 residues. Per germline, CDR1 LNHNV and CDR2 YYDKDF (reference sequence). As DNA, the CDR3 is TGTGCCACCAGCCCGAGGGAGAACGAAAAACTGTTTTTT. Translation gives CATSPRENEKLFF.

A word on this clone: Other DNA sequences from this sample encode an identical CDR3 as well. The gene calls are TRBV5-1 and TRBJ2-7; D may be TRBD1 (6 bases). Per germline, CDR1 SGHRS and CDR2 YFSETQ. The CDR3 extends over 14 amino acids. V dropped 1 base and J dropped 1 base, with 9 bases sitting between them. CDR3 loop: CASSLTGQSYEQYF. The CDR3 DNA reads as TGCGCCAGCAGCTTGACAGGGCAGTCCTACGAGCAGTACTTC.

CDR3 in amino acids: CASSLAGGSYNSPLHF. In nucleotides, the CDR3 is TGTGCCAGCAGCTTGGCAGGGGGATCCTATAATTCACCCCTCCACTTT. The V call is TRBV5-6, the J call TRBJ1-6, with 7 bases that match TRBD1. There are 16 residues in the CDR3. Germline loops: CDR1 SGHDT, CDR2 YYEEEE. With 0 bases clipped from V and 1 base from J, the junction kept 1 base outside the gene matches.

J is TRBJ2-2 and V is TRBV29-1; 7 positions match TRBD2. Germline V CDR1 and CDR2: SQVTM, ANQGSEA. V lost 5 bases to trimming and J lost 0 bases; unmatched junction nucleotides: 9. This CDR3 is built from 16 residues. CDR3 loop: CSVLIGAGSNTGELFF. CDR3 in DNA: TGCAGCGTTTTGATTGGAGCGGGGTCGAACACCGGGGAGCTGTTTTTT.

The chain couples TRBV7-6 to TRBJ2-7; 7 nucleotides match TRBD2. Germline V gene data show CDR1 as SGHVS and CDR2 as FNYEAQ. The CDR3 is made up of 14 amino acids. V trimming: 0 bases; J trimming: 5 bases; junction bases outside the gene matches: 4. CDR3 bases: TGTGCCAGCAGCTTAGCGGGAGGGCTACACGAGCAGTACTTC. Protein sequence: CASSLAGGLHEQYF.

This chain joins TRBV4-1 and TRBJ2-1; 8 bases agree with TRBD1. The junction had 10 bases not matched to a gene; V was cut back by 3 bases and J by 9 bases. This CDR3 is 15 amino acids long. Germline values: CDR1 MGHRA, CDR2 YSYEKL. The chain's CDR3 is CASSQAGTGLIEQFF. The CDR3 DNA sequence: TGCGCCAGCAGCCAGGCCGGGACAGGACTAATTGAGCAGTTCTTC.

The chain couples TRBV7-9 to TRBJ2-7; D call uncertain. CDR3 length: 13 amino acids. The germline V gene has CDR1 SEHNR and CDR2 FQNEAQ (reference sequence). V lost 1 base and J 6 bases, leaving 10 bases between the germline ends. The CDR3 sequence: CASSLGGTSEQYF. The CDR3 DNA reads as TGTGCCAGCAGCTTAGGAGGAACTTCCGAGCAGTACTTC.

This chain connects TRBV29-1 to TRBJ2-3; 15 bases align to TRBD2. CDR3 length: 17 residues. The trim removed 6 bases at V and 1 base at J, leaving 8 bases unmatched. The V gene's germline CDR1 is SQVTM and CDR2 ANQGSEA. CDR3: CSVNGLAGGPGTDTQYF. The CDR3 coding sequence is TGCAGCGTCAACGGACTAGCGGGAGGGCCGGGCACAGATACGCAGTATTTT.

The chain couples TRBV9 to TRBJ2-5, with 12 nucleotides matching TRBD2. The germline V gene has CDR1 SGDLS and CDR2 YYNGEE. The CDR3 runs to 16 residues. Unmatched junction bases numbered 7, after V lost 4 bases and J lost 3 bases. CDR3 DNA: TGTGCCAGCAGCACCCCGACTAGCGGGGGTGAAGAGACCCAGTACTTC. As protein: CASSTPTSGGEETQYF. The variable domain in full, with the rest retrieved from reference TRBV9 and TRBJ2-5, is DSGVTQTPKHLITATGQRVTLRCSPRSGDLSVYWYQQSLDQGLQFLIQYYNGEERAKGNILERFSAQQFPDLHSELNLSSLELGDSALYFCASSTPTSGGEETQYFGPGTRLLVL.

DNA of the CDR3: TGTGCCACCAGCAGAGTATACAGGGCTAGCACAGATACGCAGTATTTT. This encodes CATSRVYRASTDTQYF. The rearrangement uses TRBV15 and TRBJ2-3; a weak D match, TRBD1 (6 bases). The CDR3 consists of 16 residues. Germline V gene lookup returns CDR1 LNHNV and CDR2 YYDKDF (reference sequence). Between the trimmed V and J ends, which lost 1 base and 0 bases, there was a span of 11 bases.

The J gene is TRBJ2-5, the V gene TRBV5-4, with 15 bases that match TRBD2. The V gene's germline CDR1 is SGHNT and CDR2 YYREEE (reference sequence). Losses at the gene ends were 5 bases for V and 3 bases for J; bases not matched to a gene: 5. The CDR3 runs 16 residues. The CDR3, as DNA: TGTGCCAGCAGGCTAGGACTAGCGGGAGGGGAAGAGACCCAGTACTTC. This sequence encodes CASRLGLAGGEETQYF.

V and J are TRBV7-9 and TRBJ2-1; 7 bases agree with TRBD2. CDR1 and CDR2 from the germline V gene are SEHNR and FQNEAQ (reference sequence). The CDR3 has 17 amino acids. V shed 4 bases, J shed 4 bases, and the junction held 13 bases outside the gene matches. CDR3 in amino acids: CASSSTDRGEIYNEQFF. Written as DNA, the CDR3 is TGTGCCAGCAGCTCAACGGACCGGGGGGAGATATACAATGAGCAGTTCTTC. The full variable domain, in which reference TRBV7-9 and TRBJ2-1 provide the parts outside the CDR3, is DTGVSQNPRHKITKRGQNVTFRCDPISEHNRLYWYRQTLGQGPEFLTYFQNEAQLEKSRLLSDRFSAERPKGSFSTLEIQRTEQGDSAMYLCASSSTDRGEIYNEQFFGPGTRLTVL.

This clone was observed a few times. V is TRBV27 and J is TRBJ1-4; TRBD1 agrees at 7 bases. Germline V CDR1 and CDR2: MNHEY, SMNVEV (reference sequence). The length of the CDR3 is 15 residues. V shed 5 bases, J shed 8 bases, and the junction held 11 bases outside the gene matches. The CDR3 DNA reads TGTGCCAGCAGTCAGCTACAGGGGACTTGGGAAAAACTGTTTTTT. It encodes CASSQLQGTWEKLFF.

This clone was recorded once. The chain couples TRBV7-9 to TRBJ2-3, with D maybe TRBD2 (6 bases). The ends were cut back, 1 base at V and 3 bases at J, with 14 bases in the middle. The CDR3 loop spans 16 amino acids. Germline-derived CDR1 and CDR2 are SEHNR and FQNEAQ (reference sequence). The CDR3 loop reads CASSLGGARHTDTQYF. The CDR3 bases are TGTGCCAGCAGCTTAGGCGGGGCCCGTCATACAGATACGCAGTATTTT.

This sequence joins TRBV7-2 and TRBJ1-2; D ambiguous. V shed 5 bases and J shed 1 base, with 20 bases lying between them. CDR1 and CDR2 from the germline V gene are SGHTA and FQGNSA. This CDR3 has 17 residues. CDR3 amino acids: CASSPPGNKYYNYGYTF. CDR3 DNA sequence: TGTGCCAGCAGCCCACCGGGAAACAAATACTATAACTATGGCTACACCTTC.